A single sample gave rise to the 3 T cell receptor beta chains below, sequenced in a study of beta chain features in type 1 diabetes. Every bit of the isolated RNA underwent reverse transcription, so sequencing read expressed TCRB transcripts. Clones were read by immunoSEQ multiplex PCR, and TCRdb kept only the in-frame ones, dropping some. The table records around 300,000 clones, over 12% of them present only once. These receptors' targets are unknown. Notes on the study in general: TCRB CDR3 length was moderately but significantly reduced in all four CD4+ subsets of Type 1 diabetes patients.

The source material was naive CD4+ T cells from blood. The origin of the receptors is a man younger than 30 with type 1 diabetes.

Only a few counts were recorded for this clone. The chain has TRBV4-3 and TRBJ1-2; possibly TRBD1 for D (5 bases). The CDR3 spans 18 residues. Trimming left V 0 bases short and J 2 bases short, with 19 bases between. Germline values: CDR1 LGHNA, CDR2 YSLEER. CDR3 region: CASSQEGSYGEGNYGYTF. The CDR3 bases are TGCGCCAGCAGCCAAGAAGGGTCCTATGGGGAGGGGAACTATGGCTACACCTTC.

The chain couples TRBV19 to TRBJ2-6, with 7 bases lining up with TRBD1. CDR1 and CDR2 (germline): LNHDA, SQIVND (reference sequence). The length of the CDR3 is 16 residues. V lost 3 bases and J lost 0; bases outside the gene matches: 2. CDR3 region: CASSINRGSGANVLTF. The CDR3, as DNA: TGTGCCAGTAGTATTAACAGGGGCTCTGGGGCCAACGTCCTGACTTTC. Complete variable domain (other parts from reference TRBV19 and TRBJ2-6): DGGITQSPKYLFRKEGQNVTLSCEQNLNHDAMYWYRQDPGQGLRLIYYSQIVNDFQKGDIAEGYSVSREKKESFPLTVTSAQKNPTAFYLCASSINRGSGANVLTFGAGSRLTVL.

The rearrangement joins TRBV30 to TRBJ2-7; D may be TRBD1 (6 bases). CDR1 is GTSNPN and CDR2 is SVGIG in the germline V gene (reference sequence). V lost 3 bases to trimming and J lost 6 bases, with 24 bases between them. The CDR3 has 16 amino acids. DNA for the CDR3: TGTGCCTGGAGCTACACTCGCAGACAGGATCCCCCCGAGCAGTACTTC. Encoded protein: CAWSYTRRQDPPEQYF.